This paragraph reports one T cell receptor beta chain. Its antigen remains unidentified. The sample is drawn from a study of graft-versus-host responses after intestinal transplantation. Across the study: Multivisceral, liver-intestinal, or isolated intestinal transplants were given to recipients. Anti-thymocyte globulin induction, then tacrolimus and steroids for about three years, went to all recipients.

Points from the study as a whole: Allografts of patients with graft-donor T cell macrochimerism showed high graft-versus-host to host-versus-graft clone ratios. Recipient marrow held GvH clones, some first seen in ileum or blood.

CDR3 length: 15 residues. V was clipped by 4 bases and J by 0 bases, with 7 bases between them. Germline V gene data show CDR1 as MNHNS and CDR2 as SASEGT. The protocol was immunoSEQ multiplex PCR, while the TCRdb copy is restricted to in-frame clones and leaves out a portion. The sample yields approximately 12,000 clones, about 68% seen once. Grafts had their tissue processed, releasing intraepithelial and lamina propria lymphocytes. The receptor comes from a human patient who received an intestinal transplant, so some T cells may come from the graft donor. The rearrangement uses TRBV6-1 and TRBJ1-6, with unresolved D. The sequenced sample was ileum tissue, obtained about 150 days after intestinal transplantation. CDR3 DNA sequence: TGTGCCAGCAGTGTCATCAGCTCCTATAATTCACCCCTCCACTTT. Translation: CASSVISSYNSPLHF.